This T cell receptor beta chain came from a study of blood T cell repertoires in COVID-19. This clone was seen many times. Sequenced by immunoSEQ multiplex PCR; TCRdb stores in-frame clones only, minus some. The table has roughly 250,000 clones, around 85% seen once. J gave up 14 bases and V 0 bases, and 4 bases lay outside the gene matches. The CDR3 is 12 residues long. CDR1 is SGHRS and CDR2 is YFSETQ in the germline V gene. The sample taken for sequencing was peripheral blood. The TCR sequence derives from a middle-aged woman with active or convalescent COVID-19. J is TRBJ2-1 and V is TRBV5-1; 8 bases match TRBD1. As DNA, the CDR3 is TGCGCCAGCAGCTTGGGACCGACAGGGGAGTTCTTC. This sequence encodes CASSLGPTGEFF.